The source of this T cell receptor beta chain is a study of cytomegalovirus exposure and HLA in healthy donors. The CDR3 totals 15 residues. Germline-derived CDR1 and CDR2 are SEHNR and FQNEAQ (reference sequence). V trimming: 4 bases; J trimming: 7 bases; junction bases outside the gene matches: 6. 13 Jbeta primers and 60 Vbeta primers were used for the PCR. Here immunoSEQ multiplex PCR was the method, and the copy in TCRdb shows in-frame clones only, minus some. This repertoire shows about 100,000 clones, 76% found once; its top ten account for about 4%. Nominally healthy donors provided the samples, though records likely missed some immune exposures. A few counts support this clone.

The origin of this receptor is a middle-aged man in good health and CMV-seronegative. Sequenced sample: PBMCs. The chain links TRBV7-9 to TRBJ1-6, with 8 positions matching TRBD1. The CDR3, as DNA: TGTGCCAGCAGCTCAGGGACAGGAGCGAATTCACCCCTCCACTTT. It translates to CASSSGTGANSPLHF.